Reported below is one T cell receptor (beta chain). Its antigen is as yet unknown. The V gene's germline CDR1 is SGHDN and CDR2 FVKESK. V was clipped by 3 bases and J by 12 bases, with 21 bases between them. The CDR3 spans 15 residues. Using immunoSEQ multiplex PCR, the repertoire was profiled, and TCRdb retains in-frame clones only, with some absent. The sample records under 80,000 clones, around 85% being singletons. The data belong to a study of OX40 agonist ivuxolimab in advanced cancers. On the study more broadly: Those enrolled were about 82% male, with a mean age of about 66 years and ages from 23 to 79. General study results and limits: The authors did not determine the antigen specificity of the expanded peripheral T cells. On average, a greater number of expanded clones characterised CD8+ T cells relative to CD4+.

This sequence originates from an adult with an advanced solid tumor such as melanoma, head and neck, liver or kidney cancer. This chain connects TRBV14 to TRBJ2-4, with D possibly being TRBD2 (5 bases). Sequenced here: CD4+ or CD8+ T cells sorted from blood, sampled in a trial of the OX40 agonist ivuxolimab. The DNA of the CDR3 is TGTGCCAGCAGCCAGAAACTAGAATCTTGGACGGCTCAGTACTTC. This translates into CASSQKLESWTAQYF.